The rows below give T cell receptor beta chains drawn from one sample of a study of T cell responses to AZD1222 COVID-19 vaccine. Here immunoSEQ multiplex PCR was the method, and the copy in TCRdb shows in-frame clones only, minus some. The sample holds roughly 120,000 clones; about nine tenths are singletons and the top ten take 6% to 9%. This material consisted of peripheral blood, taken 28 days after the second AZD1222 dose. Receptor source: an adult who received the AZD1222 COVID-19 vaccine. CDR3s include the opening cysteine and the closing phenylalanine or tryptophan. D genes are given only for firm matches. Size values are once, few and many counts, or a class for expanded clones, and some rows have none.

d_gene	v_gene	j_gene	abundance	CDR3nt	CDR3aa
TRBD1	TRBV18	TRBJ2-5	-	TGTGCCAGCTCACCGGGACAGGGGGCTGAGACCCAGTACTTC	CASSPGQGAETQYF
-	TRBV2	TRBJ1-3	-	TGTGCCAGCAGCCTCGGACAGATCTCTGGAAACACCATATATTTT	CASSLGQISGNTIYF
TRBD1	TRBV7-9	TRBJ2-2	-	TGTGCCAGCAGCTCGGACAGGGGAAGGGCCGGGGAGCTGTTTTTT	CASSSDRGRAGELFF
-	TRBV7-2	TRBJ1-2	-	TGTGCCAGCAGCCCAGTAGCGGGCGGTGTTTATGGCTACACCTTC	CASSPVAGGVYGYTF
-	TRBV29-1	TRBJ2-3	once	TGCAGCGTTGAAGTGACCAGCGGCTCTAGCACAGATACGCAGTATTTT	CSVEVTSGSSTDTQYF
-	TRBV27	TRBJ1-2	once	TGTGCCAGCAGTTATAACAACTATGGCTACACCTTC	CASSYNNYGYTF
-	TRBV19	TRBJ1-1	-	TGTGCCAGTAGTTCCCCCAACAGCCTAAACACTGAAGCTTTCTTT	CASSSPNSLNTEAFF
TRBD2	TRBV3-1/TRBV3-2	TRBJ2-2	-	TGTGCCAGCAGCGGGGGACTAGCGGTCACCGGGGAGCTGTTTTTT	CASSGGLAVTGELFF
-	TRBV20-1	TRBJ1-2	-	TGCAGTGCGGCAGGTCGTTACACCTTC	CSAAGRYTF
TRBD1	TRBV5-6	TRBJ1-3	-	TGTGCCAGCAACCACAGGGGGTACTCTGGAAACACCATATATTTT	CASNHRGYSGNTIYF
-	TRBV2	TRBJ1-1	-	TGTGCCAGCAGTGCCGTCAAGGGAAACAAAGCTTTCTTT	CASSAVKGNKAFF
-	TRBV5-1	TRBJ1-2	-	TGCGCCAGCAGCTTGGGAGGACCAATTCAGACTCTTGGGGATGGCTACACCTTC	CASSLGGPIQTLGDGYTF
TRBD1	TRBV5-1	TRBJ1-2	-	TGCGCCAGCAGCTTATCGGACAGGTCCTATGGCTACACCTTC	CASSLSDRSYGYTF
-	TRBV29-1	TRBJ1-1	few	TGCAGCGTTGTGACCGGGACACCTAACACTGAAGCTTTCTTT	CSVVTGTPNTEAFF
-	TRBV4-1	TRBJ2-2	-	TGCGCCAGCCGCAGGGGCACCGGGGAGCTGTTTTTT	CASRRGTGELFF
-	TRBV20-1	TRBJ2-7	few	TGCAGTGCTACTGGGCCGGGCGAGCAGTACTTC	CSATGPGEQYF
-	TRBV6-5	TRBJ1-2	-	TGTGCCAGCAGTTTTCTAGCAGGAGACGCTAACTATGGCTACACCTTC	CASSFLAGDANYGYTF
-	TRBV3-1/TRBV3-2	TRBJ1-5	-	TGTGCCAGCAGCCAAGCAGGGTGGGATCAGCCCCAGCATTTT	CASSQAGWDQPQHF
-	TRBV5-4	TRBJ2-2	once	TGTGCCAGCAGTCCAGAGATGGTCGGGGAGCTGTTTTTT	CASSPEMVGELFF
-	TRBV14	TRBJ2-3	-	TGTGCCAGCAGCCAACTGAACACAGATACGCAGTATTTT	CASSQLNTDTQYF
-	TRBV11-2	TRBJ2-5	-	TGTGCCAGCTCACAAGAGACCCAGTACTTC	CASSQETQYF
-	TRBV28	TRBJ2-2	-	TGTGCCAGCAGTTTATTAGCCCATTCGAACACCGGGGAGCTGTTTTTT	CASSLLAHSNTGELFF
-	TRBV5-6	TRBJ2-3	-	TGTGCCAGCAGCCCGGAAGGGGTAGGGGGAGCAGATACGCAGTATTTT	CASSPEGVGGADTQYF
-	TRBV7-2	TRBJ1-2	-	TGTGCCAGCAGCTTAGCGGCGGGTAACTATGGCTACACCTTC	CASSLAAGNYGYTF
TRBD1	TRBV19	TRBJ1-5	-	TGTGCCAGTAGTAAGACAGGGGATAGCAATCAGCCCCAGCATTTT	CASSKTGDSNQPQHF
-	TRBV12-3/TRBV12-4	TRBJ2-7	few	TGTGCCAGCAGTGCGAGCTCCTACGAGCAGTACTTC	CASSASSYEQYF
-	TRBV24-1	TRBJ1-2	-	TGTGCCACCAGTGCCCCCGGGCCCCTGAGGGGCTACACCTTC	CATSAPGPLRGYTF
-	TRBV6-5	TRBJ2-1	-	TGTGCCAGCAGTACAGGGTACTACAATGAGCAGTTCTTC	CASSTGYYNEQFF
-	TRBV3-1/TRBV3-2	TRBJ1-1	-	TGTGCCAGCAGCCAAGTCGGGGGGTTTTCTGAAGCTTTCTTT	CASSQVGGFSEAFF